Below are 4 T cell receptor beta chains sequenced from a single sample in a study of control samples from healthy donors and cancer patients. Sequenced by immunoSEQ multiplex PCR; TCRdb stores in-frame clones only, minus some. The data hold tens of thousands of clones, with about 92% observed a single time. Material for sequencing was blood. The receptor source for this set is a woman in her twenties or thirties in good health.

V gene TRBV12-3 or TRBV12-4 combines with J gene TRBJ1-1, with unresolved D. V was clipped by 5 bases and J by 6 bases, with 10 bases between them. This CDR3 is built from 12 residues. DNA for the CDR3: TGTGCCAGCAGTAGGACCATTTCTGAAGCTTTCTTT. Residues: CASSRTISEAFF.

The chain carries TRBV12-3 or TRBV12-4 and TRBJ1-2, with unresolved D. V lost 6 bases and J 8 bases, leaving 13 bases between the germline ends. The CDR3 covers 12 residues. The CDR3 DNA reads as TGTGCCAGCAGGTTAAGGGAGATGGGCTACACCTTC. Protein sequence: CASRLREMGYTF.

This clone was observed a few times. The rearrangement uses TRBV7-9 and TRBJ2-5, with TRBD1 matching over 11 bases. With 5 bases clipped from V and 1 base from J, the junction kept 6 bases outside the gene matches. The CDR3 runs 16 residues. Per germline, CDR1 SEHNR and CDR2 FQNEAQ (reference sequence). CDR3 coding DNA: TGTGCCAGCAGCCCGGGACAGGGGGTCACCCAAGAGACCCAGTACTTC. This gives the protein CASSPGQGVTQETQYF.

The CDR3 DNA reads as TGTGCCAGCAGCTCACTTACAGGGGAGTTCGGAAACACCATATATTTT. Residues: CASSSLTGEFGNTIYF. The chain couples TRBV11-2 to TRBJ1-3; 7 bases align to TRBD1. This CDR3 comprises 16 residues. Germline assignment: CDR1 SGHAT and CDR2 FQNNGV. V shed 4 bases and J 4 bases; nucleotides not matched to a gene: 10. The complete variable domain, with remaining parts taken from reference TRBV11-2 and TRBJ1-3, reads EAGVAQSPRYKIIEKRQSVAFWCNPISGHATLYWYQQILGQGPKLLIQFQNNGVVDDSQLPKDRFSAERLKGVDSTLKIQPAKLEDSAVYLCASSSLTGEFGNTIYFGEGSWLTVV.